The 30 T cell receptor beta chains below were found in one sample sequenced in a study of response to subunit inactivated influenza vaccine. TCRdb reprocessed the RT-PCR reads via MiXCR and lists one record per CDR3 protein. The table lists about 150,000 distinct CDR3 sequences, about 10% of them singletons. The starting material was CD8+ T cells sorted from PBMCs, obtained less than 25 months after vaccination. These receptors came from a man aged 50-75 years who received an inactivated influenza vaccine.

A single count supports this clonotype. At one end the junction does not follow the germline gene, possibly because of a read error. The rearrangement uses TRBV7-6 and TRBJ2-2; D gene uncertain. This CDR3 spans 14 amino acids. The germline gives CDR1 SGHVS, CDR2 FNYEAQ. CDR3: CASSLSENTVELFF. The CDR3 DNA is TGTGCCAGCAGCTTATCGGAGAACACCGTGGAGCTGTTTTTT.

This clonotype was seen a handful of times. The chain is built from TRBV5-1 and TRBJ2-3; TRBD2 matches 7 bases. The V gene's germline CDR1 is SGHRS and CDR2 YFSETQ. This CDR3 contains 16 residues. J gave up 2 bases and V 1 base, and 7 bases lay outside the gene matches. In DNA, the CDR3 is TGCGCCAGCAGCTTGTCAACGGGGGGTTACACAGATACGCAGTATTTT. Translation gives CASSLSTGGYTDTQYF.

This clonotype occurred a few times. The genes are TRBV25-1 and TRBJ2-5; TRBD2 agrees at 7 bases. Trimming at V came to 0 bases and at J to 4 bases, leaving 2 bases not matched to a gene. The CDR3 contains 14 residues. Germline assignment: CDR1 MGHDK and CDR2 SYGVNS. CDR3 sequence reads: CASSEYPGGETQYF. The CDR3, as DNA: TGTGCCAGCAGTGAATATCCGGGGGGAGAGACCCAGTACTTC.

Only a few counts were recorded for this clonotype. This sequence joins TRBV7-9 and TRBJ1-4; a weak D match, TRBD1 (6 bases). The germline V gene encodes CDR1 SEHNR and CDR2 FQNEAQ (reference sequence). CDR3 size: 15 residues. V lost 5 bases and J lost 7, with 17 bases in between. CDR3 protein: CASSPARRGGEKLFF. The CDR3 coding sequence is TGTGCCAGCAGCCCAGCCCGGAGAGGGGGTGAAAAACTGTTTTTT.

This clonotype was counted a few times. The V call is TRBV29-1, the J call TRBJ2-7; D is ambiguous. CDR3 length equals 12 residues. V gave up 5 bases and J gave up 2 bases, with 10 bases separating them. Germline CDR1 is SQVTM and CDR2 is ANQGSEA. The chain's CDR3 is CSVLIAAYEQYF. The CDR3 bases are TGCAGCGTTTTAATAGCCGCCTACGAGCAGTACTTC.

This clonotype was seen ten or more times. The CDR3 coding sequence is TGCGCCAGCAGCCCCGGGACAGTCACCGGGGAGCTGTTTTTT. Its translation: CASSPGTVTGELFF. The chain uses TRBV5-1 and TRBJ2-2; TRBD1 matches at 7 bases. The V gene end was trimmed by 4 bases and the J gene end by 4 bases; junction bases not matched to a gene: 4. CDR3 length: 14 residues. The V gene's germline CDR1 is SGHRS and CDR2 YFSETQ.

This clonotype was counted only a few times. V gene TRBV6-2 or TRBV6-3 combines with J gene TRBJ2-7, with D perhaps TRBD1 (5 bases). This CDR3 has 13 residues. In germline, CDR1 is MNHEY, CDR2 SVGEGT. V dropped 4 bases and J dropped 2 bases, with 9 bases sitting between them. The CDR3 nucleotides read TGTGCCAGCAGTTTCGACAGAACCTACGAGCAGTACTTC. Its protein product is CASSFDRTYEQYF.

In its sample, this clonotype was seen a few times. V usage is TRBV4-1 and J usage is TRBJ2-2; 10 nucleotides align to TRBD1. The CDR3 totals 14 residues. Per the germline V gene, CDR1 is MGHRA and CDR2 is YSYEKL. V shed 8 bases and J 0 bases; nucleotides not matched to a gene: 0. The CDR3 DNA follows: TGCGCCAGCGGACAGGGGGCGAACACCGGGGAGCTGTTTTTT. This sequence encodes CASGQGANTGELFF.

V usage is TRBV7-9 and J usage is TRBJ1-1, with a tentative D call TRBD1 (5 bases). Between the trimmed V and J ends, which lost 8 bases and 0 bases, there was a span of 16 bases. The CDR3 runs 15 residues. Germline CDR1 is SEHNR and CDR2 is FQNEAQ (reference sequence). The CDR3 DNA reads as TGTGCCAGCCCTCCAGACGGGACCTTGAACACTGAAGCTTTCTTT. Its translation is CASPPDGTLNTEAFF.

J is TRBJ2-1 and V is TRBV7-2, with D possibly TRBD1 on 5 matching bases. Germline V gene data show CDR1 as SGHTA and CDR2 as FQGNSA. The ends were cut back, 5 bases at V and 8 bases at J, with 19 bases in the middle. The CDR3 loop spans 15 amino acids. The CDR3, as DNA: TGTGCCAGCAGCCTAAGGGGTAGTCCCCTCCATGAGCAGTTCTTC. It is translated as CASSLRGSPLHEQFF.

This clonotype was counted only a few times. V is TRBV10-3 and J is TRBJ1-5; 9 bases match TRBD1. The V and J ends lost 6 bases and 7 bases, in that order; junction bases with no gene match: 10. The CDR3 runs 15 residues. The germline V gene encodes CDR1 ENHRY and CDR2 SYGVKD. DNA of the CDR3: TGTGCCATCAGAGCCGGGACAGGGTTTGGCCAGCCCCAGCATTTT. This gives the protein CAIRAGTGFGQPQHF.

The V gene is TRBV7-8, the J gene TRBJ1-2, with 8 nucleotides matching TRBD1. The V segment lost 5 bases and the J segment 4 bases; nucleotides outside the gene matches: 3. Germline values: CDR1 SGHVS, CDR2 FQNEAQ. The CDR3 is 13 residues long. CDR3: CASSGTGTYGYTF. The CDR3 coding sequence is TGTGCCAGCAGCGGGACAGGAACCTATGGCTACACCTTC.

The CDR3 nucleotides read TGTGCCAGCAGCTTCTTTTATAGACAGGGGGAGACCCAGTACTTC. Translation: CASSFFYRQGETQYF. This chain connects TRBV11-2 to TRBJ2-5, with 8 nucleotides matching TRBD1. Germline trimming cut 3 bases from V and 5 bases from J; bases unmatched to any gene: 8. This CDR3 comprises 15 residues. Germline V CDR1 and CDR2: SGHAT, FQNNGV.

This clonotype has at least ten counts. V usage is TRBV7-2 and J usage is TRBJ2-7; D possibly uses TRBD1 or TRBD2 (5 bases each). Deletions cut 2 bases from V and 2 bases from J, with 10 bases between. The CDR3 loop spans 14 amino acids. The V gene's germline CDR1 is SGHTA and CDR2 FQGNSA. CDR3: CASSLIRGAYEQYF. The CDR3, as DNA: TGTGCCAGCAGCTTAATAAGAGGGGCCTACGAGCAGTACTTC.

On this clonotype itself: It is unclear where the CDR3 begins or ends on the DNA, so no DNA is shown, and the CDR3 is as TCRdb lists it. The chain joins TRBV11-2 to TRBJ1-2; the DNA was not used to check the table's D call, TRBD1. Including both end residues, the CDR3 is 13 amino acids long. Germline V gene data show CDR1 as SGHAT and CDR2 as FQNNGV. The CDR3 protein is CASTLSWAQGAAF.

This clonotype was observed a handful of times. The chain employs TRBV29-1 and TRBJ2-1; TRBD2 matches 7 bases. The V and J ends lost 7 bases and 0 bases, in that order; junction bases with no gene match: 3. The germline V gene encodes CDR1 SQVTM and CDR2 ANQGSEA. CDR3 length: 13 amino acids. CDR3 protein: CSELAGSYNEQFF. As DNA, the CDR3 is TGCAGCGAATTAGCGGGCTCCTACAATGAGCAGTTCTTC.

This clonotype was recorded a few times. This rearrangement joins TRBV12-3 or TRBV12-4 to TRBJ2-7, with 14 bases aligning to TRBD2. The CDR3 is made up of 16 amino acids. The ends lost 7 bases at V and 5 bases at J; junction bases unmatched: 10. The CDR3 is CASNDGTSGSVDEQYF. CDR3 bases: TGTGCCAGCAACGACGGGACTAGCGGGAGTGTTGACGAGCAGTACTTC.

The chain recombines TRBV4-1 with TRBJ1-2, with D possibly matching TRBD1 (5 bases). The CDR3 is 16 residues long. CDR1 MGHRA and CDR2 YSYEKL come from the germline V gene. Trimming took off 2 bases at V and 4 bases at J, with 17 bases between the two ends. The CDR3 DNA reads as TGCGCCAGCAGCCAAAACCCCCTCGGGGGAAGCTATGGCTACACCTTC. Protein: CASSQNPLGGSYGYTF.

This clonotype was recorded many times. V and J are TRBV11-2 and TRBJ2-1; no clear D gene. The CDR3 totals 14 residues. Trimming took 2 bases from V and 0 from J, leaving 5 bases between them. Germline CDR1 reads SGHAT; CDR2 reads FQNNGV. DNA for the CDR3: TGTGCCAGCAGCTTATTTGTCTCCTACAATGAGCAGTTCTTC. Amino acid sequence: CASSLFVSYNEQFF.

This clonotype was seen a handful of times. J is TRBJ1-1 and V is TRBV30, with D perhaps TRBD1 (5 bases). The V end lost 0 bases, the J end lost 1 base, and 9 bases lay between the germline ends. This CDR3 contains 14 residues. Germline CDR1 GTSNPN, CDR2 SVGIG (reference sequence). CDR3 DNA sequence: TGTGCCTGGAGTGTCGGGGCCTCGAACACTGAAGCTTTCTTT. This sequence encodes CAWSVGASNTEAFF. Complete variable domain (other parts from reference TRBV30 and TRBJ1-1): SQTIHQWPATLVQPVGSPLSLECTVEGTSNPNLYWYRQAAGRGLQLLFYSVGIGQISSEVPQNLSASRPQDRQFILSSKKLLLSDSGFYLCAWSVGASNTEAFFGQGTRLTVV.

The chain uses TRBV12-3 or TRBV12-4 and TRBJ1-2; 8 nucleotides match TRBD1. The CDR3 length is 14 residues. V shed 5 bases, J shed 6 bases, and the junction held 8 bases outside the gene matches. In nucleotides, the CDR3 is TGTGCCAGCAGTCCCCACCCGACAGGGGATGGCTACACCTTC. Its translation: CASSPHPTGDGYTF.

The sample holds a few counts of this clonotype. The CDR3 nucleotides read TGCAGTGCTAGAGCGCCGACAGGGGAGTACTACGAGCAGTACTTC. Protein sequence: CSARAPTGEYYEQYF. The chain uses TRBV20-1 and TRBJ2-7; TRBD1 aligns across 8 bases. V was pared by 1 base and J by 3 bases, with 8 bases of the junction left unmatched. The germline gives CDR1 DFQATT, CDR2 SNEGSKA (reference sequence). This CDR3 comprises 15 residues.

The CDR3 region is CASSQGQGREQYF. The CDR3 DNA reads as TGCGCCAGCAGCCAAGGCCAGGGTAGGGAGCAGTACTTC. The rearrangement links TRBV4-3 to TRBJ2-7, with D possibly TRBD1 on 5 matching bases. The germline CDR1 and CDR2 sequences are LGHNA and YSLEER. This CDR3 comprises 13 residues. The V and J ends lost 1 base and 7 bases respectively, with 11 bases between them.

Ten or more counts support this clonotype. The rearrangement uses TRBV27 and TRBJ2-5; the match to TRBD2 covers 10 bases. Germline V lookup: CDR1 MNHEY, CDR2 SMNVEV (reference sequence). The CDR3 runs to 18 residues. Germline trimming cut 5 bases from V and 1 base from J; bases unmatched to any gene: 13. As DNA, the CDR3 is TGTGCCAGCAGTCGAATAGCGGGGGGTACCAATTTCCAAGAGACCCAGTACTTC. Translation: CASSRIAGGTNFQETQYF.

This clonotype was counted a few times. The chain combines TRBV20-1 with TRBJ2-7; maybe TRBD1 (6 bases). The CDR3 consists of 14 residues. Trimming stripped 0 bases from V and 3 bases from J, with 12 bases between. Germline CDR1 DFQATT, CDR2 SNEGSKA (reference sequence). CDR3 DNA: TGCAGTGCTAGAGATCAGCTCAGGGGCTACGAGCAGTACTTC. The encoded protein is CSARDQLRGYEQYF.

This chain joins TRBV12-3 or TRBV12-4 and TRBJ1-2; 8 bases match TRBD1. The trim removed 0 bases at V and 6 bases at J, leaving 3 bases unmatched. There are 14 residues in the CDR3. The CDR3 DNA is TGTGCCAGCAGTTTAGCTGGACAGGGTGATGGCTACACCTTC. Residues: CASSLAGQGDGYTF.

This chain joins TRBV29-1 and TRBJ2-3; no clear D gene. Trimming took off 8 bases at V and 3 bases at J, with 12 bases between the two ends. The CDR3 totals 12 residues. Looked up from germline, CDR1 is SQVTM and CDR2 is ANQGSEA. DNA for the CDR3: TGCAGCTTGGTGGGCTCAACAGATACGCAGTATTTT. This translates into CSLVGSTDTQYF.

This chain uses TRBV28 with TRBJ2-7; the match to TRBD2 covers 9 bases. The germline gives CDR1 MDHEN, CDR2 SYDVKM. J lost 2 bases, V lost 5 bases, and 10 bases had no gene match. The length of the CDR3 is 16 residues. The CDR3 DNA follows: TGTGCCAGCAGTCCTATCACTAGCGGGCCCACCTACGAGCAGTACTTC. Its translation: CASSPITSGPTYEQYF.

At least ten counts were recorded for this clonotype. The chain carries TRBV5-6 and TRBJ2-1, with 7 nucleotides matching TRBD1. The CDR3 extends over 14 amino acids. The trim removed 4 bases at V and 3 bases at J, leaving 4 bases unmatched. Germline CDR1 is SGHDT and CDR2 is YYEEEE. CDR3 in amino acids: CASSLRTGYNEQFF. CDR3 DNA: TGTGCCAGCAGCCTCAGGACAGGCTACAATGAGCAGTTCTTC.

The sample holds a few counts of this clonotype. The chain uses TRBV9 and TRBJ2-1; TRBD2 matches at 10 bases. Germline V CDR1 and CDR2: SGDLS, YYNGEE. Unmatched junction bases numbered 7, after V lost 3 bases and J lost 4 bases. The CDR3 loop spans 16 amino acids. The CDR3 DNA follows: TGTGCCAGCAGCGCGCCTAGCGGGAGTCGTTACAATGAGCAGTTCTTC. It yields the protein CASSAPSGSRYNEQFF.